These 9 T cell receptor beta chains came from one sample sequenced in a study of vaccination effects on CD4 cells after COVID-19. Sequencing was preceded by expansion of antigen-specific CD4+ T cells with viral peptide pools in the ViraFEST assay. Isolation of CD4+ T cells took place after less than twelve days of culture. Prior SARS-CoV-2 infection was absent in the vaccine recipients, as shown by negative nucleocapsid antibodies. These receptors have no identified antigens. Repertoires were generated with immunoSEQ multiplex PCR, while TCRdb's copy carries only in-frame clones and drops some. In the table there are around 63,000 clones, 60% to 80% of which are singletons. The source material was CD4+ T cells from PBMCs cultured with HCoV-OC43 spike peptides, sampled before COVID-19 vaccination. Subset indicated: HCoV-OC43 spike overlapping peptide pool stimulation. The receptors were gathered from a human donor who received a COVID-19 vaccine.

This clone was seen a few times. The chain uses TRBV5-6 and TRBJ1-1; 8 nucleotides line up with TRBD1. From germline, CDR1 is SGHDT and CDR2 YYEEEE. Germline trimming cut 2 bases from V and 4 bases from J; bases unmatched to any gene: 16. The CDR3 covers 18 residues. In DNA form, the CDR3 reads TGTGCCAGCAGCTTCCCGATCTACAGGGGGGAAGTAGGCACTGAAGCTTTCTTT. Encoded protein: CASSFPIYRGEVGTEAFF. Using reference TRBV5-6 and TRBJ1-1 for the parts outside the CDR3, the full variable domain is DAGVTQSPTHLIKTRGQQVTLRCSPKSGHDTVSWYQQALGQGPQFIFQYYEEEERQRGNFPDRFSGHQFPNYSSELNVNALLLGDSALYLCASSFPIYRGEVGTEAFFGQGTRLTVV.

This clone was seen a single time. The V gene is TRBV19, the J gene TRBJ1-5; maybe TRBD1 (5 bases). CDR1 is LNHDA and CDR2 is SQIVND in the germline V gene (reference sequence). The CDR3 length is 10 residues. V shed 8 bases and J shed 11 bases, with 10 bases lying between them. The CDR3 spells CASVGLAQHF. The CDR3 DNA reads as TGTGCCAGTGTGGGGCTGGCCCAGCATTTT.

The J gene is TRBJ2-7, the V gene TRBV20-1; D gene uncertain. Trimming stripped 6 bases from V and 0 bases from J, with 6 bases between. The CDR3 extends over 11 amino acids. The germline gives CDR1 DFQATT, CDR2 SNEGSKA (reference sequence). DNA for the CDR3: TGCAGTGCGGGGTTCTCCTACGAGCAGTACGTC. The encoded protein is CSAGFSYEQYV.

The chain combines TRBV6-1 with TRBJ2-1; tentative D call: TRBD1 (5 bases). Germline assignment: CDR1 MNHNS and CDR2 SASEGT. The CDR3 has 13 residues. Trimming left V 2 bases short and J 10 bases short, with 12 bases between. Written as DNA, the CDR3 is TGTGCCAGCAGTGAACAGGGATTGGGAGAGCAGTTCTTC. Residues: CASSEQGLGEQFF.

The table lists this clone with a few counts. The rearrangement links TRBV19 to TRBJ1-2; tentatively, D is TRBD1 (6 bases). The ends were cut back, 6 bases at V and 0 bases at J, with 14 bases in the middle. The CDR3 sequence is 15 residues long. CDR1 LNHDA and CDR2 SQIVND come from the germline V gene (reference sequence). CDR3 in DNA: TGTGCCAGTAGGGAGCAGGGGATAGCTAACTATGGCTACACCTTC. This codes for CASREQGIANYGYTF.

The chain is built from TRBV5-1 and TRBJ1-5; no definite D call. This CDR3 is 15 amino acids long. The germline CDR1 and CDR2 sequences are SGHRS and YFSETQ. The V end was cut by 0 bases, the J end by 8 bases, with 15 bases between. The CDR3 nucleotides read TGCGCCAGCAGCTTGGGGGGTTCGGGTTGGGAGCCCCAGCATTTT. It translates to CASSLGGSGWEPQHF.

This chain uses TRBV7-2 with TRBJ2-5; the D is unclear. The length of the CDR3 is 15 residues. The V gene's germline CDR1 is SGHTA and CDR2 FQGNSA. The V gene lost 1 base and the J gene lost 5 bases, with 14 bases spanning the gap. The CDR3 here is CASSLVRRWAETQYF. The CDR3 coding sequence is TGTGCCAGCAGCTTAGTTCGACGCTGGGCGGAGACCCAGTACTTC.

V and J are TRBV25-1 and TRBJ2-3; D possibly matches TRBD1 or TRBD2 (5 bases each). Germline CDR1 is MGHDK and CDR2 is SYGVNS. CDR3 length: 14 residues. Trimming shortened V by 4 bases and J by 0 bases, and 8 bases separated the two germline ends. CDR3 nucleotides: TGTGCCAGCAGTGGGGGGTTGAGCACAGATACGCAGTATTTT. As protein: CASSGGLSTDTQYF.

The rearrangement joins TRBV6-1 to TRBJ1-6; D remains unclear. The CDR3 totals 14 residues. Trimming left V 2 bases short and J 2 bases short, with 4 bases between. Germline CDR1 MNHNS, CDR2 SASEGT. CDR3 DNA: TGTGCCAGCAGTGAATCCCCCTATAATTCACCCCTCCACTTT. This translates into CASSESPYNSPLHF.